This T cell receptor (beta chain) was captured by sequencing in a study of CD8+ T cells in alopecia areata. Study summary: Tofacitinib administration to treated patients was oral, at 5 to 10 mg twice daily. Patients took tofacitinib for 6 to 18 months, followed by 6 drug-free months. The study, taken as a whole, reports: TCR sharing across patients was less clear than in mice, possibly HLA-related.

It was cDNA, reverse transcribed from extracted RNA, that served as the sequencing template. Data came from immunoSEQ multiplex PCR; TCRdb stores just in-frame clones and leaves some out. The table lists some 240,000 clones, about three fifths of them singletons, with around 0.46% in the top ten. Looked up from germline, CDR1 is SQVTM and CDR2 is ANQGSEA. This CDR3 has 11 amino acids. V was trimmed by 7 bases and J by 1 base, leaving 7 bases between them. In alopecia areata patients, both lesional scalp punch biopsies and peripheral blood were collected. This clone was detected only a few times. Its antigen is unidentified.

The receptor was isolated from a human donor with alopecia areata. The chain is built from TRBV29-1 and TRBJ1-1; D is perhaps TRBD1 (6 bases). This specimen was CD4+ T cells sorted from blood, taken at week 0. CDR3 nucleotides: TGCAGCGGGGACACGAACACTGAAGCTTTCTTT. Protein sequence: CSGDTNTEAFF.